Below are 12 T cell receptor beta chains sequenced from a single sample in a study of control samples from healthy donors and cancer patients. The table came from immunoSEQ multiplex PCR; TCRdb's copy has only in-frame clones and leaves some out. The data hold approximately 210,000 clones, with approximately 90% observed a single time. The specimen was blood. All receptors derive from a man aged 25-45 years in good health.

V and J are TRBV27 and TRBJ2-2; weak D call: TRBD1 (5 bases). Deletions cut 7 bases from V and 4 bases from J, with 13 bases between. Germline lookup yields CDR1 MNHEY and CDR2 SMNVEV (reference sequence). The CDR3 runs 14 residues. The CDR3 DNA is TGTGCCAGCAAAGTCAGGGTGGGCACCGGGGAGCTGTTTTTT. As protein: CASKVRVGTGELFF.

The chain has TRBV1 and TRBJ2-1; the table's D call, TRBD1, was not checked against the DNA. TRBV1 is classified as a pseudogene. This CDR3 comprises 16 residues. The chain's CDR3 is CTSSQSPGQGLDEQFF. In DNA form, the CDR3 reads TGCACCAGCAGCCAATCCCCGGGACAGGGTCTGGATGAGCAGTTCTTC.

The chain has TRBV28 and TRBJ1-4; no clear D. V dropped 6 bases and J dropped 6 bases, with 14 bases sitting between them. The CDR3 is made up of 14 amino acids. CDR1 is MDHEN and CDR2 is SYDVKM in the germline V gene. The CDR3 loop is CASRRGGRDEKLFF. DNA of the CDR3: TGTGCCAGCAGGCGTGGAGGGCGCGATGAAAAACTGTTTTTT.

The gene calls are TRBV7-8 and TRBJ2-2, with 7 bases aligning to TRBD2. The CDR3 loop spans 14 amino acids. Per the germline V gene, CDR1 is SGHVS and CDR2 is FQNEAQ. With V trimmed by 11 bases and J by 0 bases, 6 bases remained unmatched. The CDR3 coding sequence is TGTGCCGCGGGGGTACAAGCGAACACCGGGGAGCTGTTTTTT. Translation: CAAGVQANTGELFF.

The CDR3 sequence: CASSRDTAGEQYF. The CDR3 DNA reads TGTGCCAGCAGCCGGGACACGGCGGGAGAGCAGTACTTC. The V call is TRBV7-2, the J call TRBJ2-7, with D possibly being TRBD1 or TRBD2 (6 bases each). The V gene lost 5 bases and the J gene lost 7 bases, with 15 bases spanning the gap. This CDR3 spans 13 amino acids. CDR1 SGHTA and CDR2 FQGNSA come from the germline V gene.

V gene TRBV30 combines with J gene TRBJ1-2; unclear D gene. Trimming took off 5 bases at V and 1 base at J, with 8 bases between the two ends. The CDR3 has 12 amino acids. The V gene's germline CDR1 is GTSNPN and CDR2 SVGIG (reference sequence). The CDR3 nucleotides read TGTGCCTGGGGGATAGATAACTATGGCTACACCTTC. Translation gives CAWGIDNYGYTF.

The chain uses TRBV30 and TRBJ1-6; D not certain. The CDR3 runs to 13 residues. V was trimmed by 0 bases and J by 10 bases, leaving 10 bases between them. Germline V gene lookup returns CDR1 GTSNPN and CDR2 SVGIG (reference sequence). For the CDR3, the DNA is TGTGCCTGGAGTGTGTCCCGGGAATCACCCCTCCACTTT. It is translated as CAWSVSRESPLHF.

This clone has just one count. J is TRBJ1-6 and V is TRBV9; the D is unclear. Germline lookup yields CDR1 SGDLS and CDR2 YYNGEE. This CDR3 comprises 15 residues. V lost 4 bases to trimming and J lost 2 bases, with 10 bases between them. CDR3 amino acids: CASSPQRTYNSPLHF. CDR3 bases: TGTGCCAGCAGCCCCCAAAGAACCTATAATTCACCCCTCCACTTT.

The chain couples TRBV27 to TRBJ2-1; D may be TRBD1 or TRBD2 (5 bases each). The CDR3 covers 16 residues. Trimming removed 6 bases at V and 4 bases at J, with 19 bases between. Germline V lookup: CDR1 MNHEY, CDR2 SMNVEV (reference sequence). The CDR3 DNA reads TGTGCCAGCAGGGGCCCCGGGGCCGGAGCATACAATGAGCAGTTCTTC. Its protein product is CASRGPGAGAYNEQFF.

This rearrangement joins TRBV7-9 to TRBJ2-7; D gene uncertain. This CDR3 is 15 amino acids long. Trimming left V 2 bases short and J 2 bases short, with 13 bases between. Looked up from germline, CDR1 is SEHNR and CDR2 is FQNEAQ (reference sequence). DNA for the CDR3: TGTGCCAGCAGCTTAACTGGTCACAGAACCTACGAGCAGTACTTC. Its protein product is CASSLTGHRTYEQYF. Full variable domain (rest looked up from reference TRBV7-9 and TRBJ2-7): DTGVSQNPRHKITKRGQNVTFRCDPISEHNRLYWYRQTLGQGPEFLTYFQNEAQLEKSRLLSDRFSAERPKGSFSTLEIQRTEQGDSAMYLCASSLTGHRTYEQYFGPGTRLTVT.

The sample holds one count of this clone. The chain has TRBV4-1 and TRBJ2-3, with 14 bases fitting TRBD2. The CDR3 consists of 22 residues. Germline V gene data show CDR1 as MGHRA and CDR2 as YSYEKL. V shed 0 bases, J shed 2 bases, and the junction held 16 bases outside the gene matches. This chain's CDR3 is CASSQDHPGLAGGDGITDTQYF. In DNA form, the CDR3 reads TGCGCCAGCAGCCAAGATCATCCCGGACTAGCGGGGGGCGACGGGATCACAGATACGCAGTATTTT.

A note on this clone: In the same sample, other DNA sequences code for this CDR3. J is TRBJ2-5 and V is TRBV5-1; D could derive from TRBD1 or TRBD2 (7 bases each). This CDR3 contains 14 residues. V dropped 0 bases and J dropped 5 bases, with 11 bases sitting between them. CDR1 is SGHRS, CDR2 YFSETQ, per germline. The CDR3 loop is CASSLAGGGETQYF. Written as DNA, the CDR3 is TGCGCCAGCAGCTTGGCAGGGGGGGGCGAGACCCAGTACTTC. Complete variable domain (other parts from reference TRBV5-1 and TRBJ2-5): KAGVTQTPRYLIKTRGQQVTLSCSPISGHRSVSWYQQTPGQGLQFLFEYFSETQRNKGNFPGRFSGRQFSNSRSEMNVSTLELGDSALYLCASSLAGGGETQYFGPGTRLLVL.